Each of the 10 T cell receptor beta chains below was sequenced from the same sample in a study of T cell repertoires in ileal Crohn's disease. Clones were sequenced by immunoSEQ multiplex PCR, and TCRdb holds only the in-frame ones, with some missing. The repertoire holds 13,000 to 15,000 clones, around 84% seen once, with 6.5% in the top ten. Sequencing input: ileal tissue. The receptors here all came from an adult with Crohn's disease.

The V call is TRBV6-8, the J call TRBJ2-7, with 8 bases matching TRBD2. Germline values: CDR1 MNHGY, CDR2 SAAAGT. This CDR3 contains 13 residues. The V gene end was trimmed by 5 bases and the J gene end by 6 bases; junction bases not matched to a gene: 6. The CDR3 DNA follows: TGTGCCAGCAGTCCGGGACTAGGACCCGAGCAGTACTTC. Amino acid sequence: CASSPGLGPEQYF.

This chain uses TRBV7-6 with TRBJ2-7; 7 positions agree with TRBD2. The J segment lost 5 bases and the V segment lost 3 bases, leaving 7 bases of the junction unmatched. Germline V gives CDR1 SGHVS, CDR2 FNYEAQ. This CDR3 has 14 amino acids. The CDR3 DNA reads TGTGCCAGCAGCTTCGGGGCGGGAGCAAACGAGCAGTACTTC. Translating it yields CASSFGAGANEQYF.

The genes are TRBV7-2 and TRBJ2-3; TRBD2 might be the D (6 bases). The length of the CDR3 is 14 residues. V was shortened by 3 bases and J by 5 bases, with 12 bases between the two germline ends. The germline V gene encodes CDR1 SGHTA and CDR2 FQGNSA. The CDR3 reads CASSFAGGEDTQYF. For the CDR3, the DNA is TGTGCCAGCAGCTTCGCGGGCGGGGAAGATACGCAGTATTTT.

The V gene is TRBV7-6, the J gene TRBJ2-7; 8 bases fit TRBD1. The ends lost 5 bases at V and 4 bases at J; junction bases unmatched: 10. CDR1 is SGHVS, CDR2 FNYEAQ, per germline. The CDR3 is 15 amino acids. The CDR3: CASSRGSGTGYEQYF. CDR3 sequence (DNA): TGTGCCAGCAGCAGGGGATCAGGGACAGGATACGAGCAGTACTTC.

This chain connects TRBV5-1 to TRBJ2-4; a weak D match, TRBD2 (6 bases). Trimming removed 3 bases from V and 1 base from J, with 11 bases in between. Germline loops: CDR1 SGHRS, CDR2 YFSETQ. The CDR3 is made up of 15 amino acids. DNA of the CDR3: TGCGCCAGCAGCTCAACAGGAGGGGCCAAAAACATTCAGTACTTC. Residues: CASSSTGGAKNIQYF.

The chain uses TRBV2 and TRBJ2-5, with D maybe TRBD1 (6 bases). The CDR3 is 14 amino acids. V dropped 7 bases and J dropped 11 bases, with 23 bases sitting between them. CDR1 is SNHLY, CDR2 FYNNEI, per germline. In nucleotides, the CDR3 is TGTGCCAGCAAAGAATGGACAGATGGGAGTGGGCAGTACTTC. Amino acids: CASKEWTDGSGQYF.

V usage is TRBV19 and J usage is TRBJ2-5, with a weak D call TRBD2 (5 bases). The V end lost 5 bases, the J end lost 7 bases, and 17 bases lay between the germline ends. Germline V gene lookup returns CDR1 LNHDA and CDR2 SQIVND (reference sequence). The CDR3 has 14 residues. This CDR3 reads CASSLSAARGTQYF. The CDR3 region has the DNA TGTGCCAGTAGTCTATCAGCGGCCCGGGGGACCCAGTACTTC.

The chain joins TRBV6-1 to TRBJ1-1; D may be TRBD1 (5 bases). Trimming took 1 base from V and 5 from J, leaving 8 bases between them. CDR1 is MNHNS, CDR2 SASEGT, per germline. The CDR3 loop spans 13 amino acids. The CDR3: CASSEGGWTEAFF. The CDR3 nucleotides read TGTGCCAGCAGTGAAGGGGGCTGGACTGAAGCTTTCTTT.

The rearrangement joins TRBV19 to TRBJ1-2, with TRBD1 matching 11 bases. Germline V gene lookup returns CDR1 LNHDA and CDR2 SQIVND (reference sequence). This CDR3 region has 15 residues. V shed 3 bases, J shed 2 bases, and the junction held 2 bases outside the gene matches. CDR3 coding DNA: TGTGCCAGTAGTATGGACAGGGGGCTGAACTATGGCTACACCTTC. Translation gives CASSMDRGLNYGYTF.

About this clone itself: Its ends do not fully match the called genes, so a read error is possible. The V gene is TRBV7-7, the J gene TRBJ2-2; weak D call: TRBD1 (5 bases). The CDR3 covers 14 residues. CDR1 is SSHAT and CDR2 is FNYEAQ in the germline V gene (reference sequence). The CDR3 spells CASSPGMNTGELFF. DNA for the CDR3: TGTGCTAGCAGCCCAGGGATGAACACCGGGGAGCTGTTTTTT. The full variable domain, its missing parts supplied by reference TRBV7-7 and TRBJ2-2, is GAGVSQSPRYKVTKRGQDVTLRCDPISSHATLYWYQQALGQGPEFLTYFNYEAQPDKSGLPSDRFSAERPEGSISTLTIQRTEQRDSAMYRCASSPGMNTGELFFGEGSRLTVL.